A selection of T cell receptor beta chains follows, all from one sample in a study of response to subunit inactivated influenza vaccine. TCRdb recomputed calls from the RT-PCR reads with MiXCR, one row per CDR3 protein. This table has 650,000 or so distinct CDR3 sequences, around 13% appearing once. Source: PBMCs from blood, taken 14 days before vaccination. Receptors were obtained from a man aged 50 or older who received an inactivated influenza vaccine. Both conserved end residues are part of each CDR3. A D gene is named only where the DNA matches it firmly. The size field is filled for only some rows; it gives once, few, many or a size class.

NA	TRBV9	TRBD2	TRBJ2-1	CASSVQSGSSYNEQFF	TGTGCCAGCAGCGTCCAAAGCGGGAGCTCCTACAATGAGCAGTTCTTC
few	TRBV4-3	NA	TRBJ2-1	CASSHSPYNEQFF	TGCGCCAGCAGCCACTCTCCCTACAATGAGCAGTTCTTC
NA	TRBV20-1	TRBD2	TRBJ2-1	CSAGAGGPLYEQFF	TGCAGTGCGGGGGCGGGAGGGCCTCTTTATGAGCAGTTCTTC
few	TRBV5-1	NA	TRBJ2-1	CASTINNEQFF	TGCGCCAGCACCATAAACAATGAGCAGTTCTTC
many	TRBV5-5	NA	TRBJ1-3	CASSQSTPANSGNTIYF	TGTGCCAGCAGCCAATCGACACCAGCTAACTCTGGAAACACCATATATTTT
NA	TRBV7-9	TRBD1	TRBJ2-4	CASSLLTGGSSIQYF	TGTGCCAGCAGCTTACTTACAGGGGGCTCCAGCATTCAGTACTTC
NA	TRBV7-9	NA	TRBJ2-1	CASSLVTVEQFF	TGTGCCAGCAGCTTAGTGACGGTTGAGCAGTTCTTC
few	TRBV3-1	TRBD2	TRBJ2-7	CASSPSILAGVDEQYF	TGTGCCAGCAGCCCTTCGATACTAGCGGGAGTAGACGAGCAGTACTTC
NA	TRBV6-5	TRBD2	TRBJ2-1	CASSYDGSGSSYNEQFF	TGTGCCAGCAGTTACGACGGGAGCGGGAGCTCCTACAATGAGCAGTTCTTC
NA	TRBV7-2	NA	TRBJ2-3	CASSRTGAPVQFF	TGTGCCAGCAGCAGAACCGGAGCCCCCGTACAGTTTTTT
NA	TRBV10-3	NA	TRBJ2-7	CAIKPEAASSYEQYF	TGTGCCATCAAACCAGAAGCTGCGAGCTCCTACGAGCAGTACTTC
few	TRBV12-3/TRBV12-4	NA	TRBJ1-1	CASSRIQGNTEAFF	TGTGCCAGCAGCCGAATACAGGGGAACACTGAAGCTTTCTTT
NA	TRBV5-1	TRBD1	TRBJ1-2	CASSLGDSAYGYTF	TGCGCCAGCAGCTTGGGGGACAGTGCCTATGGCTACACCTTC
NA	TRBV11-3	NA	TRBJ2-3	CASSLDRTFDTQYF	TGTGCCAGCAGCTTAGATCGGACATTTGATACGCAGTATTTT
many	TRBV28	TRBD2	TRBJ2-1	CASSLGPGGSKPYNEQFF	TGTGCCAGCAGTTTAGGTCCGGGAGGATCCAAACCTTACAATGAGCAGTTCTTC
NA	TRBV7-2	NA	TRBJ2-7	CASSQHSTSYEQYF	TGTGCCAGCAGCCAGCACTCGACCTCCTACGAGCAGTACTTC
NA	TRBV6-1	NA	TRBJ2-5	CASSRWGLGEQETQYF	TGTGCCAGCAGCCGATGGGGGTTGGGGGAACAAGAGACCCAGTACTTC
NA	TRBV30	TRBD2	TRBJ2-3	CAWTLRGGLGDTQYF	TGTGCCTGGACCCTGCGGGGGGGCCTGGGAGATACGCAGTATTTT
few	TRBV4-2	TRBD2	TRBJ2-1	CASGGSGLYNEQFF	TGTGCCAGCGGAGGTAGCGGGCTATACAATGAGCAGTTCTTC
few	TRBV20-1	NA	TRBJ2-1	CSARDVVKNEQFF	TGCAGTGCTAGAGATGTTGTGAAAAATGAGCAGTTCTTC
few	TRBV11-2	NA	TRBJ2-1	CASSLGKTRANEQFF	TGTGCCAGCAGCTTAGGGAAGACTAGAGCCAATGAGCAGTTCTTC
NA	TRBV7-9	NA	TRBJ2-7	CASSLNSDLSLEQYF	TGTGCCAGCAGCTTAAATTCGGACTTATCCCTCGAGCAGTACTTC
many	TRBV5-1	NA	TRBJ2-3	CASSLDGGSTDTQYF	TGCGCCAGCAGCTTGGACGGGGGCAGCACAGATACGCAGTATTTT
few	TRBV7-9	NA	TRBJ2-1	CASSPSSWNEQFF	TGTGCCAGCAGCCCTTCTAGCTGGAATGAGCAGTTCTTC
NA	TRBV20-1	TRBD1	TRBJ1-6	CSASEDRGISPLHF	TGCAGTGCTAGCGAGGACAGGGGTATTTCACCCCTCCACTTT
NA	TRBV28	NA	TRBJ1-5	CASRVTGNRNQPQHF	TGTGCCAGCAGGGTAACAGGGAACCGCAATCAGCCCCAGCATTTT
NA	TRBV20-1	NA	TRBJ2-3	CSASLDWVPYF	TGCAGTGCTAGTTTGGACTGGGTTCCGTATTTT
few	TRBV4-1	NA	TRBJ2-1	CASSQDGREQFF	TGCGCCAGCAGCCAAGATGGCAGGGAGCAGTTCTTC
NA	TRBV6-1	NA	TRBJ2-3	CASSEQFVDTQYF	TGTGCCAGCAGTGAACAGTTTGTGGATACGCAGTATTTT
NA	TRBV9	TRBD1	TRBJ2-7	CASGLGTGGYEQYF	TGTGCCAGCGGGCTCGGGACAGGGGGCTACGAGCAGTACTTC
few	TRBV4-3	NA	TRBJ1-6	CASSQDRGAPLHF	TGCGCCAGCAGCCAAGACCGGGGGGCACCCCTCCACTTT
NA	TRBV30	NA	TRBJ1-6	CAGGAVNSPLHF	TGTGCGGGGGGGGCCGTTAATTCACCCCTCCACTTT
few	TRBV28	NA	TRBJ2-7	CASSRPFYEQYF	TGTGCCAGCAGCCGGCCGTTCTACGAGCAGTACTTC